This T cell receptor (beta chain) was retrieved from a study of radiotherapy plus CTLA-4 blockade in lung cancer. Data came from immunoSEQ multiplex PCR; TCRdb stores just in-frame clones and leaves some out. In the table there are 50,000 to 65,000 clones, approximately 84% of which are singletons. CDR3 length: 15 amino acids. V lost 2 bases to trimming and J lost 0 bases, with 8 bases between them. The germline CDR1 and CDR2 sequences are MNHEY and SMNVEV (reference sequence). The source was peripheral blood, collected from a patient treated with radiotherapy plus ipilimumab. This sequence was found in a human donor with non-small cell lung cancer whose response to radiotherapy plus ipilimumab could not be evaluated. V is TRBV27 and J is TRBJ1-5; D may be TRBD1 (5 bases). The CDR3 protein is CASSLKGYSNQPQHF. In nucleotides, the CDR3 is TGTGCCAGCAGTTTAAAGGGGTATAGCAATCAGCCCCAGCATTTT.